This T cell receptor beta chain was recovered during a study of blood T cells in healthy people across ages. Study findings and constraints: Older age went with lower TCR beta diversity per million T cells, in a roughly linear way.

A second PCR of about 7 to 12 cycles used a sample-barcoded 5' primer and a J-beta primer mix. TCRdb ran MiXCR on the 5' RACE reads and lists one entry per CDR3 protein. The data contain approximately 730,000 distinct CDR3 sequences, approximately 43% of them seen just once; the ten biggest clones take up 20% to 25%. This clonotype was seen a few times. The target antigen is unknown. The germline V gene encodes CDR1 SQVTM and CDR2 ANQGSEA. The CDR3 length is 13 residues. V was pared by 5 bases and J by 0 bases, with 3 bases of the junction left unmatched. Sequenced material: blood. The chain recombines TRBV29-1 with TRBJ1-1; 7 bases agree with TRBD1. The sequence derives from a woman aged 60 to 75 in good health. The CDR3 DNA is TGCAGCGTTATGGGACAGCTGAACACTGAAGCTTTCTTT. This codes for CSVMGQLNTEAFF.